This T cell receptor beta chain derives from a study of CD8 T cells in Susac syndrome. Whole-study context: Within the sequenced group of Susac syndrome patients, five or six showed active disease and eight were in remission. The Susac syndrome patients were therapy-naive, on corticosteroids, or on intravenous immunoglobulin alone at blood draw. Overall study findings and caveats: Among people with Susac, CD8+ clonal expansion was greatest in TEMRA cells and active patients.

This clonotype was detected only a few times. Its antigen is currently unknown. With random hexamers, reverse transcription was performed on about 0.5 to 1 ug of RNA. TCRdb ran MiXCR on the immunoSEQ multiplex PCR reads and lists one entry per CDR3 protein. The sample records around 80,000 distinct CDR3 sequences, about 93% being singletons. Negative isolation was used for CD8+ and CD4+ T cells, and FACS enrichment was applied to TEMRA cells. The CDR3 sequence is 13 residues long. Per germline, CDR1 SGHTA and CDR2 FQGNSA. Deletions cut 5 bases from V and 8 bases from J, with 10 bases between. The specimen was CD8+ T cells from PBMCs. The J gene is TRBJ1-6, the V gene TRBV7-2; D gene uncertain. This clonotype originated in a human donor with Susac syndrome. CDR3 residues: CASSPQRDSPLHF. The CDR3 DNA reads TGTGCCAGCAGCCCCCAGCGTGATTCACCCCTCCACTTT. The full variable domain, completed using reference TRBV7-2 and TRBJ1-6, is GAGVSQSPSNKVTEKGKDVELRCDPISGHTALYWYRQSLGQGLEFLIYFQGNSAPDKSGLPSDRFSAERTGGSVSTLTIQRTQQEDSAVYLCASSPQRDSPLHFGNGTRLTVT.